This T cell receptor (beta chain) was profiled in a study of blood T cell repertoires in COVID-19. Overall study context: Donors in the United States, Italy and Spain gave samples during acute or convalescent COVID-19. The analysed material was cDNA or gDNA that came from T cells, B-cell-depleted T cells, or PBMCs.

In germline, CDR1 is SGHTA, CDR2 FQGNSA. Trimming pared 5 bases from V and 5 bases from J, leaving 12 bases between. The CDR3 covers 14 residues. Per the authors' pipeline: Quantification of nucleated cells was approximated via reference gene primer amplification. Measured with immunoSEQ multiplex PCR; TCRdb has only the in-frame clones, and not every one. Clone size and V and J calls were adopted from that table, with D and trimming inferred from the DNA. There are fewer than 45,000 clones in the sample; over 90% occur only once, and 4.5% to 7% lies in the top ten. The receptor was derived from a human donor in a cohort sampled during active COVID-19. The material sequenced was peripheral blood. The chain uses TRBV7-2 and TRBJ2-2; D might be TRBD1 (6 bases). The CDR3 coding sequence is TGTGCCAGCAGCCCGAACAGGGAAACCGGGGAGCTGTTTTTT. Translating it yields CASSPNRETGELFF.